Described below is a single TCR beta chain sequence and its context. The data are from a study of technical replicates of blood from four donors. The CDR3 has 13 residues. Germline lookup yields CDR1 MNHEY and CDR2 SVGAGI. The V and J ends lost 8 bases and 2 bases respectively, with 7 bases between them. The method was immunoSEQ multiplex PCR; TCRdb's version includes in-frame clones alone and lacks a portion of them. There are some 57,000 clones in the sample; about 96% occur only once, and approximately 0.18% lies in the top ten. The J gene is TRBJ1-6, the V gene TRBV6-5, with D tentatively TRBD1 (5 bases). This clonotype was obtained from a human donor in good health. The sample was T cells isolated from PBMCs. The CDR3 spells CASQGTYNSPLHF. Written as DNA, the CDR3 is TGTGCCAGCCAGGGCACCTATAATTCACCCCTCCACTTT.